This T cell receptor (beta chain) was observed in a study of blood T cell repertoires in COVID-19. Study-level information: Italy, Spain and the United States were the sources of the convalescent and acute COVID-19 samples. From T cells, B-cell-depleted T cells, or PBMCs came the material, which was cDNA or gDNA.

The CDR3 contains 15 residues. Germline V lookup: CDR1 SNHLY, CDR2 FYNNEI. Trimming took 4 bases from V and 1 from J; bases not matched to a gene: 7. Per the original methods: Reference gene primer amplification in the assay estimated nucleated cell counts. The method was immunoSEQ multiplex PCR; TCRdb's version includes in-frame clones alone and lacks a portion of them. V and J calls and clone size are those listed in that table; D and trimming were worked out from the DNA. The data contain some 300,000 clones, approximately 88% of them singletons. The chain combines TRBV2 with TRBJ2-7; 7 bases are shared with TRBD1. The receptor was derived from a woman in her 30s who had recovered from COVID-19. The source material was peripheral blood. The CDR3 DNA reads as TGTGCCAGCAGTGTGACAGGGTTGGGGTCCTACGAGCAGTACTTC. Its translation is CASSVTGLGSYEQYF.